The T cell receptor beta chain under discussion was sequenced for a study of metastatic and nonmetastatic thyroid tumors. Study-level background: Both malignant and benign thyroid patients supplied peripheral blood and tumor or nodule tissue samples, across which the repertoires of these patients were then compared. Study-level findings and limits: The study reportedly found significantly higher TCR beta diversity in malignant thyroid tumors than benign nodules, in blood and tumor.

This CDR3 is built from 14 residues. The germline CDR1 and CDR2 sequences are SNHLY and FYNNEI. V lost 10 bases and J 1 base, leaving 13 bases between the germline ends. Treatment of any kind had been given to no patient before thyroid surgery. Comment on this clone: Its matching antigen is unknown.

Authors' methods: To classify distant metastasis in papillary thyroid cancer, a model was built from CDR3 differences across clinicopathological groups. TCRdb re-analyzed the PCR reads using MiXCR. The V and J calls reflect TCRdb's pipeline rather than the authors' work. The sample lists tens of thousands of clones; roughly an eighth were seen once. This chain joins TRBV2 and TRBJ2-2; D is possibly TRBD1 (6 bases). The sequenced sample was blood. This receptor was taken from a male donor with papillary thyroid cancer or a benign thyroid nodule (not recorded which). Some clones in this sample may be carry-over from other donors' samples. In DNA form, the CDR3 reads TGTGCCAAGACAGGCAGCCAGAACACCGGGGAGCTGTTTTTT. It codes for CAKTGSQNTGELFF. The variable domain in full, with the rest retrieved from reference TRBV2 and TRBJ2-2, is EPEVTQTPSHQVTQMGQEVILRCVPISNHLYFYWYRQILGQKVEFLVSFYNNEISEKSEIFDDQFSVERPDGSNFTLKIRSTKLEDSAMYFCAKTGSQNTGELFFGEGSRLTVL.